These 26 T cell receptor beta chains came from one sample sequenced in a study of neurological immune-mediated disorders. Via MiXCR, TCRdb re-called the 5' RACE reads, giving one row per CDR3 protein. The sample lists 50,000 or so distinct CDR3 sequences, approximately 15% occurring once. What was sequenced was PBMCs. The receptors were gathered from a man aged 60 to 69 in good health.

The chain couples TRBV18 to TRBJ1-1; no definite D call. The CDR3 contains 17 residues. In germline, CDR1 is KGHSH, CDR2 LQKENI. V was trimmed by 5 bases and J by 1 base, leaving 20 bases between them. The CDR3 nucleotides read TGTGCCAGCTCATATACACCAACGCGGCTTTCGAACACTGAAGCTTTCTTT. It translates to CASSYTPTRLSNTEAFF.

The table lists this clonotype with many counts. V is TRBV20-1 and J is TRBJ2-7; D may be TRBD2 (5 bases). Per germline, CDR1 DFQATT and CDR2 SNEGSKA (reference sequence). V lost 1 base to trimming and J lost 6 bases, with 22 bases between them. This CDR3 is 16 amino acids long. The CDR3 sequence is CSARARLPGSTLEQYF. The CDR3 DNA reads TGCAGTGCTAGAGCCCGATTACCGGGATCCACCCTCGAGCAGTACTTC.

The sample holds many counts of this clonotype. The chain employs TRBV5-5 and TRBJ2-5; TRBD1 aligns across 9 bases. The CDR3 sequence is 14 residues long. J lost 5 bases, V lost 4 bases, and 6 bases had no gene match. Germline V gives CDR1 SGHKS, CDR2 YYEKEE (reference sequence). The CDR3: CASSRGQGVETQYF. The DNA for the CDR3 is TGTGCCAGCAGCCGGGGACAGGGCGTGGAGACCCAGTACTTC. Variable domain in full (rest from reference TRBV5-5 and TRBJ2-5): DAGVTQSPTHLIKTRGQQVTLRCSPISGHKSVSWYQQVLGQGPQFIFQYYEKEERGRGNFPDRFSARQFPNYSSELNVNALLLGDSALYLCASSRGQGVETQYFGPGTRLLVL.

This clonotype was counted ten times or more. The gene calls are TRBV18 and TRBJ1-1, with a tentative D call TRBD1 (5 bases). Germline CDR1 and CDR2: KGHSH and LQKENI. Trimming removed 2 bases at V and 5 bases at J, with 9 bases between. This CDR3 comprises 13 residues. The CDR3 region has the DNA TGTGCCAGCTCACCATACGGGACGACTGAAGCTTTCTTT. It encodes CASSPYGTTEAFF.

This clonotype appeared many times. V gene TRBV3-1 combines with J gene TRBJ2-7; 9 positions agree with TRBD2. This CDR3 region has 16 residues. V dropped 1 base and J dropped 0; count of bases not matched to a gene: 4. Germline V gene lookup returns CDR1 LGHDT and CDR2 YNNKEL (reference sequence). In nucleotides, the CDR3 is TGTGCCAGCAGCCAAGGCCATAGCGGGAGCTCCTACGAGCAGTACTTC. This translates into CASSQGHSGSSYEQYF.

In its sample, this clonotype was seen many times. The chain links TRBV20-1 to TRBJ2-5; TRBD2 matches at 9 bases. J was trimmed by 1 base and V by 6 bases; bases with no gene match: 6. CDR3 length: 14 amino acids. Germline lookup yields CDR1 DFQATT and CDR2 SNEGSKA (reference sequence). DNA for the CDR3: TGCAGTGCGCCAAAGACTAGCGGCCAAGAGACCCAGTACTTC. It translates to CSAPKTSGQETQYF.

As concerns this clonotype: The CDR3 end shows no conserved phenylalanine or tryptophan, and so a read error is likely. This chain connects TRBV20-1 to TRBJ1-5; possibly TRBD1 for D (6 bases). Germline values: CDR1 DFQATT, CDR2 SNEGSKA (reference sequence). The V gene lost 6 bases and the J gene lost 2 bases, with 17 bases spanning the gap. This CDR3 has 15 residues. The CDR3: CSALSTGSGNQPQHS. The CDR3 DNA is TGCAGTGCCCTATCGACAGGTTCCGGCAATCAGCCCCAGCATTCT.

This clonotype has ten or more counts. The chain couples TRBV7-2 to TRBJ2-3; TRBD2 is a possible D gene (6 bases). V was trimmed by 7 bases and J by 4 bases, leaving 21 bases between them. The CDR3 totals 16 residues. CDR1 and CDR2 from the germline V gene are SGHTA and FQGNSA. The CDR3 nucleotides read TGTGCCAGCACTGCCAACCCGGGACTTAGTGCAGATACGCAGTATTTT. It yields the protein CASTANPGLSADTQYF.

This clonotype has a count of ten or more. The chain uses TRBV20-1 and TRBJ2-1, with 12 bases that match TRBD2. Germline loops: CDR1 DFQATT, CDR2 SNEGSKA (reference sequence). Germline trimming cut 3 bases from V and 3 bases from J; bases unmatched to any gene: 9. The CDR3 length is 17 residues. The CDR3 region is CSARVSSGRAGYNEQFF. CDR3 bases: TGCAGTGCTAGGGTCTCTAGCGGGAGGGCCGGCTACAATGAGCAGTTCTTC.

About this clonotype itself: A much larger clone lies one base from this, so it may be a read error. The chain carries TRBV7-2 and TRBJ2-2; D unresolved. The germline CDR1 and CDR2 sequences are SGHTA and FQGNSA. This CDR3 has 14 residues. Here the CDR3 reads CDSSLELGTGELFF. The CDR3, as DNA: TGTGACAGCAGCTTAGAACTGGGCACCGGGGAGCTGTTTTTT.

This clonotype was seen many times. CDR3 sequence (DNA): TGCGCCAGCAGCTTCGGACAGGCCAAAAACATTCAGTACTTC. Translating gives CASSFGQAKNIQYF. The chain employs TRBV5-1 and TRBJ2-4, with TRBD1 as a possible D gene (6 bases). Germline lookup yields CDR1 SGHRS and CDR2 YFSETQ. Deletions cut 2 bases from V and 1 base from J, with 7 bases between. The CDR3 extends over 14 amino acids.

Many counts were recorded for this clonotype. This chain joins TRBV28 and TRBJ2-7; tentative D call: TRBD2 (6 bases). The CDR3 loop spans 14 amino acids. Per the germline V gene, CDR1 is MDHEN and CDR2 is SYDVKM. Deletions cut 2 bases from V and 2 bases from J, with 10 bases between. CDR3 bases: TGTGCCAGCAGTTTAGGACTAACTCCCTACGAGCAGTACTTC. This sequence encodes CASSLGLTPYEQYF. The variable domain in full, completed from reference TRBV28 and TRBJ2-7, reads DVKVTQSSRYLVKRTGEKVFLECVQDMDHENMFWYRQDPGLGLRLIYFSYDVKMKEKGDIPEGYSVSREKKERFSLILESASTNQTSMYLCASSLGLTPYEQYFGPGTRLTVT.

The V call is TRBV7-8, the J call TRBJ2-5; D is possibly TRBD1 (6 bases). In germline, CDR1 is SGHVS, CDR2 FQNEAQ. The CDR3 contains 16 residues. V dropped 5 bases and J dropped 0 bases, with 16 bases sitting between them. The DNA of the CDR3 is TGTGCCAGCAGCCACGGACAGAGGATATACCAAGAGACCCAGTACTTC. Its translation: CASSHGQRIYQETQYF.

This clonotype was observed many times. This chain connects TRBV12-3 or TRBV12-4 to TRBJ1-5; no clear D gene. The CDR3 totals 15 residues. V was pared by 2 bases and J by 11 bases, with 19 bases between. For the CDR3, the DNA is TGTGCCAGCAGTTTATACAAGGCTGTGGTATCAGCCCAGCATTTT. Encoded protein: CASSLYKAVVSAQHF.

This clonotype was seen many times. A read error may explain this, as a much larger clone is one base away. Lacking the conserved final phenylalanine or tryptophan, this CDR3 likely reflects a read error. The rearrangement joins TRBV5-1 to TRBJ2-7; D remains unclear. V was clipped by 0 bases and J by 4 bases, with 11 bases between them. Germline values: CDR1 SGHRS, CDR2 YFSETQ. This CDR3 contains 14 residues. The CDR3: CASSLGSPRYEQYI. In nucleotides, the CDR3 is TGCGCCAGCAGCTTGGGGTCTCCCCGTTACGAGCAGTACATC.

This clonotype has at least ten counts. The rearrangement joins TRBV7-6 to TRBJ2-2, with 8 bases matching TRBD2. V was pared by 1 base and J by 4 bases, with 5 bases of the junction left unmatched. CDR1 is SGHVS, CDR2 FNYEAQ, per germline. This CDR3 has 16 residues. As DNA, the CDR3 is TGTGCCAGCAGCTTAGGTGGAGCGGGAGTCACCGGGGAGCTGTTTTTT. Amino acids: CASSLGGAGVTGELFF.

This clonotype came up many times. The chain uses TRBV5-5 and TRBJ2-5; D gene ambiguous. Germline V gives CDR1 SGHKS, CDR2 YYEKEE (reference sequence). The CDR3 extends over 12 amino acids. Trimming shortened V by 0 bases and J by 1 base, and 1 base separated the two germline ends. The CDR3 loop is CASSLVQETQYF. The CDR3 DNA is TGTGCCAGCAGCTTGGTCCAAGAGACCCAGTACTTC.

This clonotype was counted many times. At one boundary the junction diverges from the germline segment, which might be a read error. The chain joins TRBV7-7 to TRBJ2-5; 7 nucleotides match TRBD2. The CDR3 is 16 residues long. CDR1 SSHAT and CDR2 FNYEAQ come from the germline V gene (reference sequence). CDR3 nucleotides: TGTGCTAGCAGCCCGGCTGGTGGGAGGGGCCAAGAGACCCAGTACTTC. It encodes CASSPAGGRGQETQYF.

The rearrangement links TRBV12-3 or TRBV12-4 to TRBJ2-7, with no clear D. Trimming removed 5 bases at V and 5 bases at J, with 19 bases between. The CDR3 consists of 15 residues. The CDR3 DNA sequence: TGTGCCAGCAGTAACGGCCGGGTTGCCCCCCACGAGCAGTACTTC. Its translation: CASSNGRVAPHEQYF.

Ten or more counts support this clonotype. In DNA, the CDR3 is TGTGCCAGCAGCTTTGCGACTAGAATGAGTGAGCAGTTCTTC. Translated: CASSFATRMSEQFF. The chain links TRBV11-2 to TRBJ2-1; TRBD2 might be the D (6 bases). The CDR3 covers 14 residues. Germline lookup yields CDR1 SGHAT and CDR2 FQNNGV. V was shortened by 3 bases and J by 9 bases, with 15 bases between the two germline ends.

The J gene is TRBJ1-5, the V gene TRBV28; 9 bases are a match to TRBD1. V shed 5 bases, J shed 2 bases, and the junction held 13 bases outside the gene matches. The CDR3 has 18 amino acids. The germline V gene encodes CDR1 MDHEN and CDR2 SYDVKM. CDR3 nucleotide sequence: TGTGCCAGCAGTCCCACTGAGGGACAGGGTATTGGCAATCAGCCCCAGCATTTT. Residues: CASSPTEGQGIGNQPQHF.

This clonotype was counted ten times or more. CDR3 protein: CASSLGGTGSGTQYF. The CDR3 nucleotides are TGTGCCAGCAGCTTAGGGGGGACGGGAAGCGGGACCCAGTACTTC. The chain has TRBV7-8 and TRBJ2-5, with D perhaps given as TRBD1 or TRBD2 (5 bases each). V lost 1 base and J 7 bases, leaving 16 bases between the germline ends. Per the germline V gene, CDR1 is SGHVS and CDR2 is FQNEAQ. This CDR3 spans 15 amino acids.

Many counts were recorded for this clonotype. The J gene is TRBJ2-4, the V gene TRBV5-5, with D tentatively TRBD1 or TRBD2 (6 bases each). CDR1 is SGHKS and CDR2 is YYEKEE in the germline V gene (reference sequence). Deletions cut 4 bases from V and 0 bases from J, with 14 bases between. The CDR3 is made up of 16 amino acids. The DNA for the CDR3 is TGTGCCAGCAGCCAAGTCGGGGGCCTAGCCAAAAACATTCAGTACTTC. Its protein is CASSQVGGLAKNIQYF.

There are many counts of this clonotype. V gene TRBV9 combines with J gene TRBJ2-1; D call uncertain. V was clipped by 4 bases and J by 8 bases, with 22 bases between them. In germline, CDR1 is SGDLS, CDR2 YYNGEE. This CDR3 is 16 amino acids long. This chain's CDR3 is CASSRLYNVGTDEQFF. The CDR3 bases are TGTGCCAGCAGCCGCCTTTACAATGTGGGAACCGATGAGCAGTTCTTC.

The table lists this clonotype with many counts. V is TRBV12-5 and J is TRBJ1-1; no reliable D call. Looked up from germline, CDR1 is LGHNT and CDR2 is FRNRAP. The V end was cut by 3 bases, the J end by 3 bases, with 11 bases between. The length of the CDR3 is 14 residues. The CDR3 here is CASGFTGHDTEAFF. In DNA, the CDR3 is TGTGCTAGTGGTTTTACGGGTCATGACACTGAAGCTTTCTTT.

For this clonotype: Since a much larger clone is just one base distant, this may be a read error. The CDR3 here is CASTAVVAGVGGELFF. DNA for the CDR3: TGTGCCAGCACCGCGGTCGTAGCGGGAGTGGGCGGGGAGCTGTTTTTT. V usage is TRBV12-3 or TRBV12-4 and J usage is TRBJ2-2; TRBD2 matches 9 bases. The CDR3 is 16 residues long. J gave up 7 bases and V 7 bases, and 13 bases lay outside the gene matches.